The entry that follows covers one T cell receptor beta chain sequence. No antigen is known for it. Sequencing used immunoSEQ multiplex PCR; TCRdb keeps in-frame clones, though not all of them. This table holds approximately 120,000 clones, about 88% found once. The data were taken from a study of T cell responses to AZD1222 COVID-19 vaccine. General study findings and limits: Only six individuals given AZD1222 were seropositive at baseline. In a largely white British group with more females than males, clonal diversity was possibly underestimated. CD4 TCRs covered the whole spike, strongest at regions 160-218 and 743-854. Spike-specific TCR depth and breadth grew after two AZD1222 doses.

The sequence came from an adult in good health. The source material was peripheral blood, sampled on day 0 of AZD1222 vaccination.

CDR3 in DNA: TGTGCCAGCAGGTTTACAGGGGGTGGTCAGCCCCAGCATTTT. It encodes CASRFTGGGQPQHF. The chain combines TRBV6-5 with TRBJ1-5, with 8 bases matching TRBD1. Germline-derived CDR1 and CDR2 are MNHEY and SVGAGI. This CDR3 comprises 14 residues. J gave up 6 bases and V 6 bases, and 7 bases lay outside the gene matches.